What follows are 22 T cell receptor beta chains derived from one specimen sequenced in a study of blood T cell repertoires in COVID-19. Only in-frame clones appear in the TCRdb table, and some are missing; sequencing was by immunoSEQ multiplex PCR. This sample has about 520,000 clones, with 70% to 90% found just once. The sequencing input was peripheral blood. These receptors were obtained from a human donor in a cohort sampled during active COVID-19.

The rearrangement links TRBV10-1 to TRBJ2-2; TRBD2 matches at 7 bases. The length of the CDR3 is 16 residues. The J segment lost 3 bases and the V segment lost 2 bases, leaving 6 bases of the junction unmatched. The V gene's germline CDR1 is WNHNN and CDR2 SYGVQD (reference sequence). The DNA of the CDR3 is TGCGCCAGCAGTGAGAGTTGGGGGGGTCACACCGGGGAGCTGTTTTTT. Translation: CASSESWGGHTGELFF.

This sequence joins TRBV18 and TRBJ2-2; D is unresolved. CDR3 size: 15 residues. Germline lookup yields CDR1 KGHSH and CDR2 LQKENI. The ends were cut back, 1 base at V and 4 bases at J, with 10 bases in the middle. The CDR3 region is CASSPLRVITGELFF. In DNA form, the CDR3 reads TGTGCCAGCTCACCACTTCGCGTAATCACCGGGGAGCTGTTTTTT.

V usage is TRBV5-1 and J usage is TRBJ1-1, with D maybe TRBD1 (5 bases). This CDR3 contains 13 residues. V lost 0 bases and J lost 5, with 8 bases in between. CDR1 SGHRS and CDR2 YFSETQ come from the germline V gene. The CDR3 region has the DNA TGCGCCAGCAGCTTGGCCCAGGGAACTGAAGCTTTCTTT. This sequence encodes CASSLAQGTEAFF.

The chain employs TRBV6-2 or TRBV6-3 and TRBJ2-1; maybe TRBD1 (5 bases). Germline assignment: CDR1 MNHEY and CDR2 SVGEGT. The length of the CDR3 is 11 residues. Trimming shortened V by 6 bases and J by 9 bases, and 9 bases separated the two germline ends. CDR3 sequence: CASSSDSEQFF. Here the CDR3 DNA reads TGTGCCAGCAGCTCCGACAGTGAGCAGTTCTTC.

This chain joins TRBV30 and TRBJ1-1; D not certain. The germline CDR1 and CDR2 sequences are GTSNPN and SVGIG (reference sequence). V lost 1 base and J 0 bases, leaving 9 bases between the germline ends. The CDR3 is 14 residues long. CDR3 sequence reads: CAWSGGQMNTEAFF. In DNA form, the CDR3 reads TGTGCCTGGAGTGGTGGGCAGATGAACACTGAAGCTTTCTTT.

This chain uses TRBV19 with TRBJ1-5; D not certain. Looked up from germline, CDR1 is LNHDA and CDR2 is SQIVND (reference sequence). This CDR3 region has 16 residues. V lost 6 bases to trimming and J lost 0 bases, with 15 bases between them. CDR3 residues: CASSPNRNPSNQPQHF. CDR3 bases: TGTGCCAGTAGCCCCAACAGAAACCCTAGCAATCAGCCCCAGCATTTT.

This rearrangement joins TRBV29-1 to TRBJ1-1; D gene uncertain. Trimming took off 7 bases at V and 5 bases at J, with 14 bases between the two ends. Germline CDR1 SQVTM, CDR2 ANQGSEA. This CDR3 has 12 residues. CDR3 DNA: TGCAGCGCCGAGGGCTGGAGTACTGAAGCTTTCTTT. Translated, it gives CSAEGWSTEAFF.

This chain uses TRBV18 with TRBJ2-3, with 8 positions matching TRBD1. J lost 3 bases, V lost 5 bases, and 10 bases had no gene match. The V gene's germline CDR1 is KGHSH and CDR2 LQKENI. The CDR3 is 16 amino acids. CDR3 region: CASSESRGRVTDTQYF. In nucleotides, the CDR3 is TGTGCCAGCTCAGAAAGCAGGGGGCGCGTAACAGATACGCAGTATTTT.

The J gene is TRBJ2-2, the V gene TRBV4-3, with D perhaps matching TRBD2 (5 bases). The V and J ends lost 0 bases and 1 base respectively, with 12 bases between them. The CDR3 has 17 residues. The germline CDR1 and CDR2 sequences are LGHNA and YSLEER. For the CDR3, the DNA is TGCGCCAGCAGCCAAGATACGGCTAGCCAGAACACCGGGGAGCTGTTTTTT. Protein: CASSQDTASQNTGELFF.

V is TRBV5-1 and J is TRBJ2-7; TRBD2 agrees at 10 bases. V was clipped by 0 bases and J by 2 bases; unmatched bases: 8. The CDR3 has 17 residues. The germline CDR1 and CDR2 sequences are SGHRS and YFSETQ. The CDR3 region has the DNA TGCGCCAGCAGCTTGGCGGCTAGCGGGAGAAGGGCCTACGAGCAGTACTTC. Translating it yields CASSLAASGRRAYEQYF.

This clone was observed a handful of times. The rearrangement uses TRBV19 and TRBJ1-6; 8 bases map to TRBD1. The CDR3 has 15 amino acids. Germline CDR1 LNHDA, CDR2 SQIVND (reference sequence). Unmatched junction bases numbered 7, after V lost 3 bases and J lost 9 bases. DNA for the CDR3: TGTGCCAGTAGTATTGGGCAGGGGGCCGGTTCACCCCTCCACTTT. This codes for CASSIGQGAGSPLHF.

The chain couples TRBV5-1 to TRBJ1-3; D possibly corresponds to TRBD1 (5 bases). Trimming cost V 2 bases and J 4 bases, with 10 bases left between them. Germline loops: CDR1 SGHRS, CDR2 YFSETQ. The CDR3 contains 14 residues. The CDR3 loop reads CASSLGARGNTIYF. The DNA for the CDR3 is TGCGCCAGCAGCTTAGGGGCCCGGGGAAACACCATATATTTT.

The V gene is TRBV7-6, the J gene TRBJ2-3; perhaps TRBD1 as D (5 bases). V dropped 3 bases and J dropped 2 bases, with 12 bases sitting between them. Per the germline V gene, CDR1 is SGHVS and CDR2 is FNYEAQ. This CDR3 region has 15 residues. CDR3 region: CASSFDSISTDTQYF. The CDR3 DNA is TGTGCCAGCAGCTTTGACAGCATCTCCACAGATACGCAGTATTTT. The entire variable domain, with the rest obtained from reference TRBV7-6 and TRBJ2-3, is as follows: GAGVSQSPRYKVTKRGQDVALRCDPISGHVSLYWYRQALGQGPEFLTYFNYEAQQDKSGLPNDRFSAERPEGSISTLTIQRTEQRDSAMYRCASSFDSISTDTQYFGPGTRLTVL.

This clone is a singleton in its sample. The genes are TRBV3-1 (or the pseudogene TRBV3-2) and TRBJ2-2; 7 nucleotides line up with TRBD2. This CDR3 is 15 amino acids long. Germline values: CDR1 LGHDT, CDR2 YNNKEL (reference sequence). The ends lost 3 bases at V and 6 bases at J; junction bases unmatched: 7. CDR3 nucleotide sequence: TGTGCCAGCAGCCAGCACTCTGGGGGGGCCGGGGAGCTGTTTTTT. Translation gives CASSQHSGGAGELFF.

The chain joins TRBV7-9 to TRBJ1-2; D may be TRBD1 (5 bases). The length of the CDR3 is 14 residues. V was cut by 5 bases and J by 7 bases, with 17 bases left in between. The germline CDR1 and CDR2 sequences are SEHNR and FQNEAQ (reference sequence). CDR3 sequence: CASSLTQDLGGYTF. The CDR3 DNA follows: TGTGCCAGCAGCCTAACACAGGACCTTGGTGGCTACACCTTC.

The CDR3 region has the DNA TGTGCCAGCAGCGTAACTAGTGATACGCAGTATTTT. This codes for CASSVTSDTQYF. The chain joins TRBV9 to TRBJ2-3; D possibly corresponds to TRBD2 (5 bases). This CDR3 spans 12 amino acids. The V end lost 1 base, the J end lost 6 bases, and 6 bases lay between the germline ends. Germline-derived CDR1 and CDR2 are SGDLS and YYNGEE.

This clone was seen a single time. The chain recombines TRBV9 with TRBJ1-1; D is possibly TRBD1 (6 bases). The V gene lost 4 bases and the J gene lost 2 bases, with 18 bases spanning the gap. This CDR3 spans 16 amino acids. CDR1 and CDR2 from the germline V gene are SGDLS and YYNGEE. The CDR3 protein is CASSSSREGGNTEAFF. In nucleotides, the CDR3 is TGTGCCAGCAGCTCCTCCAGGGAAGGGGGTAACACTGAAGCTTTCTTT.

The chain recombines TRBV4-2 with TRBJ2-1; 8 bases are shared with TRBD2. The junction had 14 bases not matched to a gene; V was cut back by 0 bases and J by 4 bases. CDR3 length: 19 amino acids. From germline, CDR1 is LGHNA and CDR2 YNFKEQ. Here the CDR3 reads CASSQEEDRRAGGYNEQFF. The CDR3 DNA sequence: TGTGCCAGCAGCCAAGAAGAGGATAGACGGGCGGGAGGATACAATGAGCAGTTCTTC.

The rearrangement joins TRBV30 to TRBJ1-5, with a weak D call TRBD1 (6 bases). Germline V gene data show CDR1 as GTSNPN and CDR2 as SVGIG (reference sequence). Trimming took off 2 bases at V and 3 bases at J, with 11 bases between the two ends. This CDR3 region has 14 residues. The CDR3 coding sequence is TGTGCCTGGAGTAACGGACAGTTCAATCAGCCCCAGCATTTT. It is translated as CAWSNGQFNQPQHF.

The V call is TRBV20-1, the J call TRBJ2-5; D is ambiguous. V was trimmed by 1 base and J by 4 bases, leaving 4 bases between them. This CDR3 region has 11 residues. Germline CDR1 DFQATT, CDR2 SNEGSKA (reference sequence). The CDR3 DNA follows: TGCAGTGCTAGAGCGGGAGAGACCCAGTACTTC. Encoded protein: CSARAGETQYF.

CDR3 coding DNA: TGTGCCAGCAGCTTAGCGGCTCAGGGAAGTCAGCCCCAGCATTTT. Translating it yields CASSLAAQGSQPQHF. This sequence joins TRBV7-9 and TRBJ1-5; a weak D match, TRBD1 (5 bases). Trimming shortened V by 0 bases and J by 6 bases, and 12 bases separated the two germline ends. This CDR3 contains 15 residues. Germline V CDR1 and CDR2: SEHNR, FQNEAQ (reference sequence).

The chain combines TRBV9 with TRBJ1-1; D remains unclear. Germline values: CDR1 SGDLS, CDR2 YYNGEE. The CDR3 extends over 15 amino acids. V was pared by 4 bases and J by 3 bases, with 16 bases between. CDR3 coding DNA: TGTGCCAGCAGCCCTAGGGCGGGCAGGTACACTGAAGCTTTCTTT. This codes for CASSPRAGRYTEAFF.